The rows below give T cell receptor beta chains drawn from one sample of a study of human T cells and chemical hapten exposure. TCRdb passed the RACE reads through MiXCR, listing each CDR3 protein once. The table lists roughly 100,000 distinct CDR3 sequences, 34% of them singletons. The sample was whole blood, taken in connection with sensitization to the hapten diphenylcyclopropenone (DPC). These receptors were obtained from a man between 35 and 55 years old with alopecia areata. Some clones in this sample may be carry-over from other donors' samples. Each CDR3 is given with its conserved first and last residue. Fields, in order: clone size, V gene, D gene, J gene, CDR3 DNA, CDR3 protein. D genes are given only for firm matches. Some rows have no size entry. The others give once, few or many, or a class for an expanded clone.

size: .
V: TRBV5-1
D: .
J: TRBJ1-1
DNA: TGCGCCAGCGGGCCATTGGACAGTTTCACTGAAGCTTTCTTT
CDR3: CASGPLDSFTEAFF

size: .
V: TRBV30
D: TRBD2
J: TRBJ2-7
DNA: TGTGCCTGGAATGTACAAGGACTAGGCTACGAGCAGTACTTC
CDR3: CAWNVQGLGYEQYF

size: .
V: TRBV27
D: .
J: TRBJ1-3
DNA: TGTGCCAGCAGTCCAAGGGGGGAGACAGTACTTGGAAACACCATATATTTT
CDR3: CASSPRGETVLGNTIYF

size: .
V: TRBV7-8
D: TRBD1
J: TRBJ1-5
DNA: TGTGCCAGCAGCTTAAGGATGGGACAGTTTCAGCCCCAGCATTTT
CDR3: CASSLRMGQFQPQHF

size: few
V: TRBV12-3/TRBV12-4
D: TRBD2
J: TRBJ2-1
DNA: TGTGCCAGCAGTTTTCCCGGGACTAGCGGTCACAATGAGCAGTTCTTC
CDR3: CASSFPGTSGHNEQFF

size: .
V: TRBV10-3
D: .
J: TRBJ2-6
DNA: TGTGCCATCAGTCCAGGGTCCCCTGGGGCCAACGTCCTGACTTTC
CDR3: CAISPGSPGANVLTF

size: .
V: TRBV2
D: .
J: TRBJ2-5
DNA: TGTGCCAGCAATTGGGACCAGTCAGAGACCCAGTACTTC
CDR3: CASNWDQSETQYF

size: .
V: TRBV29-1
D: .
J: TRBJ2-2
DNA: TGCAGCGTGGAGGGAAACACCGGGGAGCTGTTTTTT
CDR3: CSVEGNTGELFF

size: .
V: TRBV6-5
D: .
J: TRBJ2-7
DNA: TGTGCCAGCAGTTTCGTTGTGTATGGGACGGCGGCGCGGGAGCAGTACTTC
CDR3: CASSFVVYGTAAREQYF

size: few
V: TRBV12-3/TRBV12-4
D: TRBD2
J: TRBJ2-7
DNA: TGTGCCAGCAGCTCCGGGACTAACGAGCAGTACTTC
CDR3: CASSSGTNEQYF

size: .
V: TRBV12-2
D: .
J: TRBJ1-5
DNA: TGTGCAAGTCGCGCCCCAATTCAAAGGTCGGGGATAACGGTCAGCAATCAGCCCCAGCATTTT
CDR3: CASRAPIQRSGITVSNQPQHF

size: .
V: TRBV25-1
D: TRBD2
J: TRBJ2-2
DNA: TGTGCCAGCAGTAGGCTAGCGGGAACCGGGGAGCTGTTTTTT
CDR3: CASSRLAGTGELFF

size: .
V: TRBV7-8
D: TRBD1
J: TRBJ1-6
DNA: TGTGCCAGCAGCTCCACAGCACGGGACAGCTCCTATAATTCACCCCTCCACTTT
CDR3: CASSSTARDSSYNSPLHF

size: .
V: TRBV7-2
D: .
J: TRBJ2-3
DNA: TGTGCCAGCAACCCGGACAGTTCTCCTAGCACAGATACGCAGTATTTT
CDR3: CASNPDSSPSTDTQYF

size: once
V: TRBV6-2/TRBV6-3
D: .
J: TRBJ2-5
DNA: TGTGCCAGCAGACATCCTCTGGACAGTAGACAAGAGACCCAGTACTTC
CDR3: CASRHPLDSRQETQYF

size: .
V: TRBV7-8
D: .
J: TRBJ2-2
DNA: TGTGCCAGCAGCTTTGAGGTCGGGGAGCTGTTTTTT
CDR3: CASSFEVGELFF

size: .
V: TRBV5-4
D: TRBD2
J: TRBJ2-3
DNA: TGTGCCAGCAGCTTGACTAGCGGGAGATTAAGCGCAGATACGCAGTATTTT
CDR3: CASSLTSGRLSADTQYF

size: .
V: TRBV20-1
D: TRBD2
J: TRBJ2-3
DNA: TGCAGTGCGCCCGGGACTAGCGGCACAGATACGCAGTATTTT
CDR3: CSAPGTSGTDTQYF

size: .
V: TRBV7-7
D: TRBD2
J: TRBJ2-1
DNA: TGTGCTAGCAGCCCCAGAGCGGGAGGGCCTTCGGCCAGTGAGCAGTTCTTC
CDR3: CASSPRAGGPSASEQFF

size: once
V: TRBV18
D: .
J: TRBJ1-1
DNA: TGTGCCAGCTCACCGACTAACGGGGGGCTGGTTACTGAAGCTTTCTTT
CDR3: CASSPTNGGLVTEAFF